A selection of T cell receptor beta chains follows, all from one sample in a study of CD8+ T cells in alopecia areata. Sequenced by immunoSEQ multiplex PCR; TCRdb stores in-frame clones only, minus some. This repertoire shows about 160,000 clones, 47% found once; its top ten account for approximately 7%. The source material was CD4+ T cells sorted from blood. The receptors come from a human donor with alopecia areata. The CDR3 runs from the conserved cysteine through the conserved F or W. D genes are given only for firm matches. Size tells how often a clone was seen (once, few, many) or the class of an expanded clone, and some rows leave it out.

J gene	D gene	clone size	V gene	CDR3 DNA	CDR3 protein
TRBJ1-2	NA	few	TRBV29-1	TGCAGCGTTGAAGGAGTTCGAGGCTACACCTTC	CSVEGVRGYTF
TRBJ1-1	TRBD1	few	TRBV19	TGTGCCAGTAGAAGGGACAGGGAGTCTGAAGCTTTCTTT	CASRRDRESEAFF
TRBJ2-5	TRBD2	NA	TRBV13	TGTGCCAGCAGCTCCCCGACGGGACTAGCGCGGTCAGAGACCCAGTACTTC	CASSSPTGLARSETQYF
TRBJ2-1	NA	NA	TRBV30	TGTGCCGCTACCCGAGGCGTAGCGTTATACAATGAGCAGTTCTTC	CAATRGVALYNEQFF
TRBJ1-5	NA	NA	TRBV11-2	TGTGCCAGCAGCTTAAATACAGACTATCAGCCCCAGCATTTT	CASSLNTDYQPQHF
TRBJ2-7	NA	NA	TRBV2	TGTGCCAGCAAGGCGGATACCTACGAGCAGTACTTC	CASKADTYEQYF
TRBJ2-1	NA	NA	TRBV27	TGTGCCACTGACCAAGGGGCCGCTGAGCAGTTCTTC	CATDQGAAEQFF
TRBJ2-3	TRBD2	NA	TRBV29-1	TGCAGCGTTGAAAGACTAGCGGGGGGGGCGGATACGCAGTATTTT	CSVERLAGGADTQYF
TRBJ2-7	TRBD1	NA	TRBV30	TGTGCCTGGAGTGTAAGGGTACAGGGGTACGAGCAGTACTTC	CAWSVRVQGYEQYF
TRBJ2-7	TRBD2	NA	TRBV6-5	TGTGCCAGCAGTACCTCCGGGACTAGCGGCTACGAGCAGTACTTC	CASSTSGTSGYEQYF
TRBJ2-6	TRBD2	NA	TRBV28	TGTGCCAGCCTCGGGGGGAATTCTGGGGCCAACGTCCTGACTTTC	CASLGGNSGANVLTF
TRBJ2-5	TRBD1	few	TRBV4-1	TGCGCCAGCAGCCCGGGAACAGGGGGCCTGGAGACCCAGTACTTC	CASSPGTGGLETQYF
TRBJ2-7	TRBD1	NA	TRBV27	TGTGCCAGCAGTCCACTGGGACAGACCTACGAGCAGTACTTC	CASSPLGQTYEQYF
TRBJ1-2	NA	NA	TRBV9	TGTGCCAGCAGCGCAAATAATGGCTACACCTTC	CASSANNGYTF
TRBJ1-4	NA	NA	TRBV27	TGTGCCAGCAGTTTATTGGCCCAAGGAAAACTGTTTTTT	CASSLLAQGKLFF
TRBJ2-1	TRBD2	once	TRBV5-1	TGCGCCAGCAGCGTGGGGACTAGCGTATTGTACAATGAGCAGTTCTTC	CASSVGTSVLYNEQFF
TRBJ1-5	NA	few	TRBV7-9	TGTGCCAGCAGTCTCGTAGGGGACAATCAGCCCCAGCATTTT	CASSLVGDNQPQHF
TRBJ2-2	TRBD1	NA	TRBV11-1	TGTGCCAGCAGATCCTACAGGGGCAACGGGGAGCTGTTTTTT	CASRSYRGNGELFF
TRBJ2-7	NA	few	TRBV28	TGTGCCAGCAGTCTTAGATTGGCTTACGAGCAGTACTTC	CASSLRLAYEQYF
TRBJ2-7	TRBD2	few	TRBV30	TGTGCCTCAACCAGCGGGAGTGGATACGAGCAGTACTTC	CASTSGSGYEQYF
TRBJ2-1	TRBD1	NA	TRBV29-1	TGCAGCGGGGGACAGGGGGGATATGAGCAGTTCTTC	CSGGQGGYEQFF
TRBJ2-5	TRBD1	many	TRBV7-9	TGTGCCAGCAGCCCCAGGACAGGGGAAGAGACCCAGTACTTC	CASSPRTGEETQYF
TRBJ2-3	TRBD1	few	TRBV2	TGTGCCAGTAAACTGGACAGGGCCACAGATACGCAGTATTTT	CASKLDRATDTQYF
TRBJ2-1	TRBD2	few	TRBV2	TGTGCCAGCAGAGCGGGAGTGTACAATGAGCAGTTCTTC	CASRAGVYNEQFF
TRBJ2-5	NA	once	TRBV28	TGTGCCAGCGGGGCAGGGATCACGTACCAAGAGACCCAGTACTTC	CASGAGITYQETQYF
TRBJ2-1	NA	NA	TRBV5-1	TGCGCCAGCCATTCAAGCGGAACCTACAATGAGCAGTTCTTC	CASHSSGTYNEQFF
TRBJ2-1	NA	NA	TRBV27	TGTGCCAGCAGCAGGTGGTCAATACTCTACAATGAGCAGTTCTTC	CASSRWSILYNEQFF
TRBJ1-1	NA	NA	TRBV29-1	TGCAGCGTTGAGTCAGTGGGGGCCCTTGGAGCTTTCTTT	CSVESVGALGAFF
TRBJ1-1	TRBD1	few	TRBV6-5	TGTGCCAGCAGTTACTCGAGGCAGGGGGCGAACACTGAAGCTTTCTTT	CASSYSRQGANTEAFF
TRBJ1-1	NA	once	TRBV7-8	TGTGCCAGCAGCTTACAGCAGGGTTTTCAGGACACTGAAGCTTTCTTT	CASSLQQGFQDTEAFF
TRBJ2-7	NA	NA	TRBV6-5	TGTGCCAGCAGAAACCGGGACCTTCGGGCCTACGAGCAGTACTTC	CASRNRDLRAYEQYF
TRBJ2-2	NA	NA	TRBV18	TGTGCCAGCTCACCACCGGTCACCGGGGAGCTGTTTTTT	CASSPPVTGELFF
TRBJ1-2	TRBD1	few	TRBV7-9	TGTGCCAGCAGCTCCGCCCAGGACAGGGGTTATGGCTACACCTTC	CASSSAQDRGYGYTF
TRBJ2-7	NA	few	TRBV29-1	TGCAGCGTTGAAATCGTTTACGAGCAGTACTTC	CSVEIVYEQYF
TRBJ2-5	NA	NA	TRBV5-4	TGTGCCAGCAGCTTGGGAGGAATGGGACAAGAGACCCAGTACTTC	CASSLGGMGQETQYF
TRBJ2-7	TRBD1	NA	TRBV5-1	TGCGCCAGCAGCTCGACAGGGAGCTCCTACGAGCAGTACTTC	CASSSTGSSYEQYF
TRBJ2-5	NA	NA	TRBV5-1	TGCGCCAGCAGCCCGGAGGGCCAAGAGACCCAGTACTTC	CASSPEGQETQYF
TRBJ1-2	NA	few	TRBV15	TGTGCCACCAGCAGAGGACTGGGGCCGAGGCCTGAGTATGGCTACACCTTC	CATSRGLGPRPEYGYTF
TRBJ2-7	NA	few	TRBV29-1	TGCAGCGTTGAGACTTTACTTACCTACGAGCAGTACTTC	CSVETLLTYEQYF
TRBJ2-5	TRBD2	NA	TRBV29-1	TGCAGCGTTGCCCTTAGCGGGAGAAGGGAGACCCAGTACTTC	CSVALSGRRETQYF
TRBJ2-7	TRBD2	NA	TRBV29-1	TGCAGCGTTGATGCGGGAGGACCTACGTCCTACGAGCAGTACTTC	CSVDAGGPTSYEQYF
TRBJ1-2	TRBD1	few	TRBV7-3	TGTGCCAGCAGCCCAGACAGGGGCTATGGCTACACCTTC	CASSPDRGYGYTF
TRBJ2-7	NA	NA	TRBV27	TGTGCCAGCAGTCTGACGGCCGGGACCTACGAGCAGTACTTC	CASSLTAGTYEQYF
TRBJ1-1	NA	NA	TRBV30	TGTGCCTGGAGGCCGGGGACGGTGAACACTGAAGCTTTCTTT	CAWRPGTVNTEAFF
TRBJ2-5	NA	few	TRBV7-9	TGTGCCAGCACCGAGTTAGGACTACAAGAGACCCAGTACTTC	CASTELGLQETQYF
TRBJ2-3	NA	NA	TRBV19	TGTGCCACCAGAGGTGGGGAGTCAGATACGCAGTATTTT	CATRGGESDTQYF
TRBJ2-3	TRBD1	NA	TRBV9	TGTGCCAGCAGCTGGACAGGGACAGATACGCAGTATTTT	CASSWTGTDTQYF
TRBJ2-1	NA	once	TRBV27	TGTGCCAGCAGTTTCGCGGCGGGATTCATTGATGAGCAGTTCTTC	CASSFAAGFIDEQFF
TRBJ2-1	TRBD1	NA	TRBV29-1	TGCAGCGTTGTGCTTAGGGGGCACTACAATGAGCAGTTCTTC	CSVVLRGHYNEQFF
TRBJ2-7	TRBD2	NA	TRBV2	TGTGCCAGCTTCGGATTACGAGCGGGAGTGAGTTACGAGCAGTACTTC	CASFGLRAGVSYEQYF
TRBJ1-3	NA	NA	TRBV6-5	TGTGCCAGCAGTTATAGGTCAGGCAACTCTGGAAACACCATATATTTT	CASSYRSGNSGNTIYF
TRBJ2-3	TRBD2	NA	TRBV29-1	TGCAGCGTTGCCCCGACTAGCGGAAGCACAGATACGCAGTATTTT	CSVAPTSGSTDTQYF
TRBJ2-1	TRBD2	few	TRBV7-8	TGTGCCAGCAGCTCTCCGGGACTAGGATCCTACAATGAGCAGTTCTTC	CASSSPGLGSYNEQFF
TRBJ1-4	NA	NA	TRBV28	TGTGCCAGTAACCAGGGGACGGCTAATGAAAAACTGTTTTTT	CASNQGTANEKLFF
TRBJ2-1	NA	NA	TRBV5-1	TGCGCCAGCAGCTGGGCGCGGGGCCCCGAATACAATGAGCAGTTCTTC	CASSWARGPEYNEQFF
TRBJ2-7	NA	NA	TRBV30	TGTGCCTGGAGTTACAGTAGCTCCTACGAGCAGTACTTC	CAWSYSSSYEQYF
TRBJ2-7	NA	NA	TRBV11-3	TGTGCCAGCAGCTTAGATGGGGCCGAAACTCAGTACTTC	CASSLDGAETQYF